The clone carrying this TCR beta chain has more than one count but fewer than ten. Its antigen remains unidentified. Each of the donors had around 10 milliliters of peripheral blood drawn into EDTA-treated Vacutainer tubes. The amount of total RNA extracted per sample was at least 5 micrograms. The data derive from a study of blood T cells in healthy people across ages. Study at large: Per two T cells, template switching captured roughly one barcoded beta molecule. Whole-study findings and limits: Significant beta diversity loss was already apparent by age 40, declining roughly linearly.

A second 7 to 11 cycle PCR used barcoded and J-beta primers. In TCRdb, the 5' RACE reads were re-called with MiXCR into one record per CDR3 protein. The sample includes about 780,000 distinct CDR3 sequences, about 46% of them seen just once. CDR3 length equals 11 residues. Germline V gives CDR1 SGHRS, CDR2 YFSETQ. The V and J ends lost 0 bases and 11 bases respectively, with 6 bases between them. Sequences were obtained from blood. The chain joins TRBV5-1 to TRBJ2-1; D unclear. This TCR was recovered from a man aged 80 or over in good health. CDR3 amino acids: CASSLDRKQFF. CDR3 sequence (DNA): TGCGCCAGCAGCTTGGATCGAAAGCAGTTCTTC.